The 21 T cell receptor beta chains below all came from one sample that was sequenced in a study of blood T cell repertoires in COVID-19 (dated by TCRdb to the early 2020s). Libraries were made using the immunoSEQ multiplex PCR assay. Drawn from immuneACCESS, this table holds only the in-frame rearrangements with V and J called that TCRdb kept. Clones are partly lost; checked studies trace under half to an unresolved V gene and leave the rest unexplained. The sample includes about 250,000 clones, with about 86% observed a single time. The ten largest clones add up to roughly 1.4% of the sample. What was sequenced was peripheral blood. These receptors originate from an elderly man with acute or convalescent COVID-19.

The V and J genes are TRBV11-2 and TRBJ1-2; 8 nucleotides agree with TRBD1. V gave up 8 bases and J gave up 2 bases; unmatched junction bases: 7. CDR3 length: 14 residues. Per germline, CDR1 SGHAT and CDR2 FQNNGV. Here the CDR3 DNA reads TGTGCCAGCGGCCTCAGGGGGCAAAACTATGGCTACACCTTC. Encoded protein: CASGLRGQNYGYTF.

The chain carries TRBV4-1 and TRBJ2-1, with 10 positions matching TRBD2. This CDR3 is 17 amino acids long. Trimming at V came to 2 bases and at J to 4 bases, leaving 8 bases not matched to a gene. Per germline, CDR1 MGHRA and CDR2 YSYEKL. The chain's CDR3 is CASSQPGLASWYNEQFF. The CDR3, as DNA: TGCGCCAGCAGCCAACCGGGACTAGCGTCCTGGTACAATGAGCAGTTCTTC.

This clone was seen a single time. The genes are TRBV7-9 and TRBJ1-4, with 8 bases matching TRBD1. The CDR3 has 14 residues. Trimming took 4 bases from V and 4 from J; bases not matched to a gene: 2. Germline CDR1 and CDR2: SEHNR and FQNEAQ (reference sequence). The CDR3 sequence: CASSSGQDNEKLFF. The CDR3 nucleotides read TGTGCCAGCAGCTCGGGACAGGATAATGAAAAACTGTTTTTT.

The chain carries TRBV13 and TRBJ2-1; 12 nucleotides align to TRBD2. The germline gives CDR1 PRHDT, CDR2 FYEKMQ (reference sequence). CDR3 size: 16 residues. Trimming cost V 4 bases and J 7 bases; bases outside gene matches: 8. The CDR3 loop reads CASSSPGLAGHNEQFF. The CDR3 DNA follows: TGTGCCAGCAGCTCACCGGGACTAGCGGGTCATAATGAGCAGTTCTTC.

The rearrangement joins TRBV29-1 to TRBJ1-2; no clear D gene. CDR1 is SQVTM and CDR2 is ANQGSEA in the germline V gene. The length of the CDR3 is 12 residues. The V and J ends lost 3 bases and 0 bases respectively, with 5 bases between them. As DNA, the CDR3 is TGCAGCGTTGAGACAACTAACTATGGCTACACCTTC. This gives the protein CSVETTNYGYTF.

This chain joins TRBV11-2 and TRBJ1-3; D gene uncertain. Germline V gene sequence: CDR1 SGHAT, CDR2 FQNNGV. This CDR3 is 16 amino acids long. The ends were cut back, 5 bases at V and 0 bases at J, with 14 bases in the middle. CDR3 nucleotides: TGTGCCAGCAGCGGACCTAGAGGAGGCTCTGGAAACACCATATATTTT. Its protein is CASSGPRGGSGNTIYF.

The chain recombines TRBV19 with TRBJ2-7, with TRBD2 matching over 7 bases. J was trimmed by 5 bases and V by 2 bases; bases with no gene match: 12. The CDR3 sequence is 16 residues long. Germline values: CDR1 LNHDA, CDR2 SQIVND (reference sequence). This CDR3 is CASSISLSAGAHEQYF. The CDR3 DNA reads TGTGCCAGTAGTATATCATTAAGCGCGGGAGCCCACGAGCAGTACTTC.

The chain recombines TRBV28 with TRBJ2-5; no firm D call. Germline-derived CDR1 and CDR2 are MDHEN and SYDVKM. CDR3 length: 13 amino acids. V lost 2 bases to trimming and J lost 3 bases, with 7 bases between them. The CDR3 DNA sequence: TGTGCCAGCAGTTTACAGGTGAAAGAGACCCAGTACTTC. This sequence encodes CASSLQVKETQYF.

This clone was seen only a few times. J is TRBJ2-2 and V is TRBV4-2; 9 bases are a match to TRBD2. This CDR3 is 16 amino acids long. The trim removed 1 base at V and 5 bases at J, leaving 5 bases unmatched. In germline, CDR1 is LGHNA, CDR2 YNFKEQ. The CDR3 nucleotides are TGTGCCAGCAGCCAAGCCTCCCTAGCGGGAACCGGGGAGCTGTTTTTT. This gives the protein CASSQASLAGTGELFF.

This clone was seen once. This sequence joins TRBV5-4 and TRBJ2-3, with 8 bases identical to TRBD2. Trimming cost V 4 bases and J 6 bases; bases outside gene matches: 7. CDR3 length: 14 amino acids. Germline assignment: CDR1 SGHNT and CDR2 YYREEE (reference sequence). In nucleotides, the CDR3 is TGTGCCAGCAGCCATAGCGGGGTAAGCGATACGCAGTATTTT. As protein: CASSHSGVSDTQYF.

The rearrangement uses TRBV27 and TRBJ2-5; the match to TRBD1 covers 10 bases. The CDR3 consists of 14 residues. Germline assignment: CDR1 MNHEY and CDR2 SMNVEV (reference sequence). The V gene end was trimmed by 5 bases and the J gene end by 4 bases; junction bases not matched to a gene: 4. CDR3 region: CASSDRGRLETQYF. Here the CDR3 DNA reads TGTGCCAGCAGTGACAGGGGGCGGTTAGAGACCCAGTACTTC.

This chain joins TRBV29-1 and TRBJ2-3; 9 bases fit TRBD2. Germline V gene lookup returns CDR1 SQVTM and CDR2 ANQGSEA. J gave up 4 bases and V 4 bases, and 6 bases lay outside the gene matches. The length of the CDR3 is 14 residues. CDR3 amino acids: CSVVKGLAADTQYF. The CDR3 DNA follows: TGCAGCGTTGTAAAGGGACTAGCAGCAGATACGCAGTATTTT.

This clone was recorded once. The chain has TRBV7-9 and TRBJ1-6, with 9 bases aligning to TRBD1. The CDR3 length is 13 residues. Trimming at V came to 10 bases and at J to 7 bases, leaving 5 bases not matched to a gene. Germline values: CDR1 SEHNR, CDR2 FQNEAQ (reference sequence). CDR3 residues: CATDRGGNSPLHF. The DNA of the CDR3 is TGTGCCACGGACAGGGGTGGGAATTCACCCCTCCACTTT. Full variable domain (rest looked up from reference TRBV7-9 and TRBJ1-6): DTGVSQNPRHKITKRGQNVTFRCDPISEHNRLYWYRQTLGQGPEFLTYFQNEAQLEKSRLLSDRFSAERPKGSFSTLEIQRTEQGDSAMYLCATDRGGNSPLHFGNGTRLTVT.

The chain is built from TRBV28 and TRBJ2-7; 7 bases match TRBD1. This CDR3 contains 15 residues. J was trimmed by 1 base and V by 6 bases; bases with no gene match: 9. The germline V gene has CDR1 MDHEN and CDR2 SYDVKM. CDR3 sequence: CASRPTGPRSYEQYF. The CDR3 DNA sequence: TGTGCCAGCAGGCCGACAGGGCCCCGATCCTACGAGCAGTACTTC.

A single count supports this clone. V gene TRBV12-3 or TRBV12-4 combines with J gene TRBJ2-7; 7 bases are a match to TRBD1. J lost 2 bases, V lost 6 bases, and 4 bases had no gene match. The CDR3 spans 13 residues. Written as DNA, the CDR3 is TGTGCCAGCAGACAGACAGGGACCTACGAGCAGTACTTC. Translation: CASRQTGTYEQYF.

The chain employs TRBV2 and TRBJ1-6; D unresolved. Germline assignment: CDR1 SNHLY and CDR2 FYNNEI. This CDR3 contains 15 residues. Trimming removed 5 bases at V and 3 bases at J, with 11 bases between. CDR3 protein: CASSTTGNYNSPLHF. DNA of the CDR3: TGTGCCAGCAGTACCACCGGGAACTATAATTCACCCCTCCACTTT.

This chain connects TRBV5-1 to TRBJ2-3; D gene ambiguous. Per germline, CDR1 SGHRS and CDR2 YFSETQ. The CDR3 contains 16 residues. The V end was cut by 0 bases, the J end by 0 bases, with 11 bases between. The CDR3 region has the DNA TGCGCCAGCAGCTTGGCCCTACAGAGCAGCACAGATACGCAGTATTTT. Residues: CASSLALQSSTDTQYF.

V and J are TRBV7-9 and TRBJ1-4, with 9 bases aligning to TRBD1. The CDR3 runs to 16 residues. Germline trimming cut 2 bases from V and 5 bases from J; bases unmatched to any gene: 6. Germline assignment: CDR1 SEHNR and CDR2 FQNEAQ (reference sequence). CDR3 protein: CASSLPLTGGNEKLFF. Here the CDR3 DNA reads TGTGCCAGCAGCTTACCCCTGACAGGGGGAAATGAAAAACTGTTTTTT. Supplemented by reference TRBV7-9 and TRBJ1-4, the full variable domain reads DTGVSQNPRHKITKRGQNVTFRCDPISEHNRLYWYRQTLGQGPEFLTYFQNEAQLEKSRLLSDRFSAERPKGSFSTLEIQRTEQGDSAMYLCASSLPLTGGNEKLFFGSGTQLSVL.

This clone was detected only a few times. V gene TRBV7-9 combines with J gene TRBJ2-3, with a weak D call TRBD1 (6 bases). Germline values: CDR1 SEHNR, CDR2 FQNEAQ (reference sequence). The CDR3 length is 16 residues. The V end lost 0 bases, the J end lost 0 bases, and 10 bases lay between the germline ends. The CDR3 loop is CASSLAGQPSTDTQYF. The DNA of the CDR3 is TGTGCCAGCAGCTTAGCCGGACAGCCTAGCACAGATACGCAGTATTTT. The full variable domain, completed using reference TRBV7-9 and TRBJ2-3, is DTGVSQNPRHKITKRGQNVTFRCDPISEHNRLYWYRQTLGQGPEFLTYFQNEAQLEKSRLLSDRFSAERPKGSFSTLEIQRTEQGDSAMYLCASSLAGQPSTDTQYFGPGTRLTVL.

CDR3 amino acids: CASSPRTPLPSRDGELFF. In DNA, the CDR3 is TGTGCCAGCAGCCCTAGAACCCCATTGCCTAGCAGAGACGGGGAGCTGTTTTTT. The gene calls are TRBV7-2 and TRBJ2-2, with D possibly TRBD2 on 5 matching bases. Trimming cost V 5 bases and J 7 bases, with 26 bases left between them. Germline loops: CDR1 SGHTA, CDR2 FQGNSA. This CDR3 contains 18 residues.

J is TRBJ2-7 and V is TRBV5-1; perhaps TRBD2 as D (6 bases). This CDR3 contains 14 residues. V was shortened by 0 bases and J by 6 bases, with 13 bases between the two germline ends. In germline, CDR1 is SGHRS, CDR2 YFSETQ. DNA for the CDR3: TGCGCCAGCAGCTTGGCCCCAGGGACTGGCGAGCAGTACTTC. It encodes CASSLAPGTGEQYF.